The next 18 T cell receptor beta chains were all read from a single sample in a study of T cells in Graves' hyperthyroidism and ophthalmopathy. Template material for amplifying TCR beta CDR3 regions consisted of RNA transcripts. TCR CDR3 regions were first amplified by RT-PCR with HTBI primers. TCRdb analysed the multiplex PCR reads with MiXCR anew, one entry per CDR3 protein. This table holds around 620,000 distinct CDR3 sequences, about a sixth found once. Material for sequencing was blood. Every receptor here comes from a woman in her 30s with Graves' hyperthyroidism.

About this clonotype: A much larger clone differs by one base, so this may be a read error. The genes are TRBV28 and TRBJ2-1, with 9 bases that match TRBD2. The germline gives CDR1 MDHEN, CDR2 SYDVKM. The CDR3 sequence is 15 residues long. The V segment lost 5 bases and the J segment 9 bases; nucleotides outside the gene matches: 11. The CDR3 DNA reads TGTGCCAGCAGTCTAACTAGCGGGCGCCTCGGTGAGCAGTTCTTC. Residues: CASSLTSGRLGEQFF. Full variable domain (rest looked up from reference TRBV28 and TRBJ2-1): DVKVTQSSRYLVKRTGEKVFLECVQDMDHENMFWYRQDPGLGLRLIYFSYDVKMKEKGDIPEGYSVSREKKERFSLILESASTNQTSMYLCASSLTSGRLGEQFFGPGTRLTVL.

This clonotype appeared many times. The CDR3 sequence is CASSLPSGETQYF. In nucleotides, the CDR3 is TGTGCCAGCAGTTTACCTAGCGGAGAGACCCAGTACTTC. The V call is TRBV12-3 or TRBV12-4, the J call TRBJ2-5, with 7 bases aligning to TRBD2. This CDR3 comprises 13 residues. Losses at the gene ends were 2 bases for V and 4 bases for J; bases not matched to a gene: 1.

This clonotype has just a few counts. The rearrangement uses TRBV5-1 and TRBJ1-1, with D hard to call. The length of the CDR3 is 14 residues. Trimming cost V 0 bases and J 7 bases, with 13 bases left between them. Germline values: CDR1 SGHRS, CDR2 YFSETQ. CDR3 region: CASSLANPLLEAFF. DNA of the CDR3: TGCGCCAGCAGCTTGGCCAACCCCCTCCTTGAAGCTTTCTTT.

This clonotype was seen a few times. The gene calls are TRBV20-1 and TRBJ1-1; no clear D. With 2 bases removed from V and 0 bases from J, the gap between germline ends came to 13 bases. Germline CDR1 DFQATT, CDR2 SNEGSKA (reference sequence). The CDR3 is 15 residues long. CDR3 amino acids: CSARSLRQVNTEAFF. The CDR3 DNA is TGCAGTGCTAGAAGTTTGCGGCAGGTGAACACTGAAGCTTTCTTT.

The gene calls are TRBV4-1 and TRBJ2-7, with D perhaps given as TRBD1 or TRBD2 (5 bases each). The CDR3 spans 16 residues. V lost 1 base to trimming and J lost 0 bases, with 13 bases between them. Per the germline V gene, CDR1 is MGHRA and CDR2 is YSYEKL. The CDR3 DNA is TGCGCCAGCAGCCAAGGGGCCGGGGCTTACTCCTACGAGCAGTACTTC. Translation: CASSQGAGAYSYEQYF.

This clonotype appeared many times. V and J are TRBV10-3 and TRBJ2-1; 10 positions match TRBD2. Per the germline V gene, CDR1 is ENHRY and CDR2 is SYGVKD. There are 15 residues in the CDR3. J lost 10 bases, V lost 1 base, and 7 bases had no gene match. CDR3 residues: CAISEFGTSDGEQFF. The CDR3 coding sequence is TGTGCCATCAGTGAGTTTGGGACTAGCGACGGCGAGCAGTTCTTC.

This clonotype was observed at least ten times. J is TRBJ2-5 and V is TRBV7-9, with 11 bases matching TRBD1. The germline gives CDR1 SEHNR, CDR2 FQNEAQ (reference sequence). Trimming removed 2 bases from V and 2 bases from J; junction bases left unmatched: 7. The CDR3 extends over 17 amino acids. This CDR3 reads CASSLWGTGGLQETQYF. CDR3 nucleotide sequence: TGTGCCAGCAGCTTATGGGGGACAGGGGGATTACAAGAGACCCAGTACTTC.

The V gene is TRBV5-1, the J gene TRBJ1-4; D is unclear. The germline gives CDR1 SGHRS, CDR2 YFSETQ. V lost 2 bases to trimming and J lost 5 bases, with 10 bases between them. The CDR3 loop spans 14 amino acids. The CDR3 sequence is CASSFSPANEKLFF. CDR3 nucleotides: TGCGCCAGCAGCTTTTCACCGGCGAATGAAAAACTGTTTTTT.

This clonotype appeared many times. The chain's CDR3 is CASRWDGTTDTQYF. CDR3 bases: TGCGCCAGCAGATGGGACGGAACCACAGATACGCAGTATTTT. This chain uses TRBV5-1 with TRBJ2-3; D may be TRBD1 or TRBD2 (5 bases each). The germline V gene encodes CDR1 SGHRS and CDR2 YFSETQ. Trimming shortened V by 5 bases and J by 2 bases, and 12 bases separated the two germline ends. The CDR3 contains 14 residues.

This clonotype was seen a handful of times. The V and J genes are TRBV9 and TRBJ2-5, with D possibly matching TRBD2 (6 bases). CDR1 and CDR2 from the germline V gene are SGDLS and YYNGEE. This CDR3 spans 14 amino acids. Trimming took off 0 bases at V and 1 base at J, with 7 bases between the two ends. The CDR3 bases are TGTGCCAGCAGCGTAGGCGGGACCCAAGAGACCCAGTACTTC. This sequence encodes CASSVGGTQETQYF. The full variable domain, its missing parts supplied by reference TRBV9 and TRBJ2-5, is DSGVTQTPKHLITATGQRVTLRCSPRSGDLSVYWYQQSLDQGLQFLIQYYNGEERAKGNILERFSAQQFPDLHSELNLSSLELGDSALYFCASSVGGTQETQYFGPGTRLLVL.

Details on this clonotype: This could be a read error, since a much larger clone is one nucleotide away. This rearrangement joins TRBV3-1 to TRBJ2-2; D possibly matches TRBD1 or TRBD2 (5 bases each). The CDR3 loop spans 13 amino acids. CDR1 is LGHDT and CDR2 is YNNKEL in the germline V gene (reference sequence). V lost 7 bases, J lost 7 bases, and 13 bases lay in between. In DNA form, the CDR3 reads TGTGCCAGCAAAGGGGAGTGGTGCGGGGAGCTGTTTTTT. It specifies CASKGEWCGELFF.

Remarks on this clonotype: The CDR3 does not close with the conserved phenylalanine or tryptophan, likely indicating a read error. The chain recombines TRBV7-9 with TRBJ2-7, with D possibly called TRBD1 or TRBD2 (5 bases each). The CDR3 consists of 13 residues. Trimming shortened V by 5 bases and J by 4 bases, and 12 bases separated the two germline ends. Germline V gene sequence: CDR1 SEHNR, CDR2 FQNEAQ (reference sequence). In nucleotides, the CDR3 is TGTGCCAGCAGCCGCCGGGACCTATACGAGCAGTACCTC. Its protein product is CASSRRDLYEQYL.

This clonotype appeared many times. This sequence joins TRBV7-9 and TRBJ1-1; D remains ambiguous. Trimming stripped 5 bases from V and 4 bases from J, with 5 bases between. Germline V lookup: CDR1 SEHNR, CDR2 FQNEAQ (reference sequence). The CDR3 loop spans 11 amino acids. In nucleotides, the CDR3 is TGTGCCAGCAGCCAGATCACTGAAGCTTTCTTT. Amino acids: CASSQITEAFF.

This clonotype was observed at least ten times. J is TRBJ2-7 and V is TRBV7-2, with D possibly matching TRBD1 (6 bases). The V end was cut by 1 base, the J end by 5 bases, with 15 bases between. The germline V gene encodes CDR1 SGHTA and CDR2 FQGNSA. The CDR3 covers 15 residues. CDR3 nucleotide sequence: TGTGCCAGCAGCTTAGAAGGGACACCTCAGGACGAGCAGTACTTC. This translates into CASSLEGTPQDEQYF.

This CDR3 is CASSSTGTSGRDTQYF. The CDR3, as DNA: TGTGCCAGCAGCTCTACAGGAACTAGCGGCAGAGATACGCAGTATTTT. The rearrangement joins TRBV7-3 to TRBJ2-3; 8 bases are a match to TRBD2. The V gene end was trimmed by 4 bases and the J gene end by 5 bases; junction bases not matched to a gene: 11. Germline CDR1 is SGHTA and CDR2 is FQGTGA. The CDR3 contains 16 residues.

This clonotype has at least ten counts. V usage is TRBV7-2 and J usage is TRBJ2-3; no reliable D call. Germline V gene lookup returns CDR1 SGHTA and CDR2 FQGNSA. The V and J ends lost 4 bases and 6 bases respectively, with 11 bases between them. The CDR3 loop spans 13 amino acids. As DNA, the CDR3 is TGTGCCAGCAGCTCCAGAGGCCGGGATACGCAGTATTTT. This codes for CASSSRGRDTQYF. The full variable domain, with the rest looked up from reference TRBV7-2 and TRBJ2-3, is GAGVSQSPSNKVTEKGKDVELRCDPISGHTALYWYRQSLGQGLEFLIYFQGNSAPDKSGLPSDRFSAERTGGSVSTLTIQRTQQEDSAVYLCASSSRGRDTQYFGPGTRLTVL.

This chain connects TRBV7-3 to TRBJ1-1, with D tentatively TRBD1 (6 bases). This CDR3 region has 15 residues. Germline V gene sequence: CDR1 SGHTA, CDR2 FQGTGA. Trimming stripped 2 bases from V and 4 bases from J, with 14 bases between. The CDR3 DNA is TGTGCCAGCAGCTTATTCAACAGGGATATCACTGAAGCTTTCTTT. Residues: CASSLFNRDITEAFF.

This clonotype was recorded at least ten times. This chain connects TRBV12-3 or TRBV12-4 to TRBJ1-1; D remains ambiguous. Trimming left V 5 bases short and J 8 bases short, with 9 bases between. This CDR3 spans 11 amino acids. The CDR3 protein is CASSRTTEAFF. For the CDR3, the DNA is TGTGCCAGCAGTCGGACCACAGAAGCTTTCTTT.